A single sample gave rise to the 26 T cell receptor beta chains below, sequenced in a study of T cells in Graves' hyperthyroidism and ophthalmopathy. TCR beta CDR3 sequences were amplified from RNA transcripts. First-round RT-PCR with HTBI primers amplified the TCR CDR3 region. TCRdb called the multiplex PCR reads again in MiXCR, with one record for every CDR3 protein. This repertoire shows approximately 560,000 distinct CDR3 sequences, 15% to 17% found once; its top ten account for around 7.5%. Sequences were obtained from blood. The source is a young woman with Graves' hyperthyroidism.

The table lists this clonotype with many counts. The CDR3 loop reads CASMLAGAFGNEQFF. The CDR3 DNA follows: TGTGCCAGCATGTTAGCGGGGGCTTTCGGGAATGAGCAGTTCTTC. The chain joins TRBV2 to TRBJ2-1; 9 bases fit TRBD2. Germline V gives CDR1 SNHLY, CDR2 FYNNEI. Trimming removed 7 bases from V and 7 bases from J; junction bases left unmatched: 11. This CDR3 contains 15 residues.

This chain joins TRBV4-2 and TRBJ2-1; 9 bases line up with TRBD2. From germline, CDR1 is LGHNA and CDR2 YNFKEQ. The J segment lost 6 bases and the V segment lost 0 bases, leaving 3 bases of the junction unmatched. This CDR3 contains 15 residues. CDR3 bases: TGTGCCAGCAGCCAAGAGGCTAGCGGGACCAATGAGCAGTTCTTC. Its translation is CASSQEASGTNEQFF.

The chain joins TRBV10-3 to TRBJ2-3; no clear D gene. The CDR3 spans 12 residues. V was shortened by 4 bases and J by 1 base, with 3 bases between the two germline ends. Germline V gene data show CDR1 as ENHRY and CDR2 as SYGVKD. This chain's CDR3 is CAISAGTDTQYF. In nucleotides, the CDR3 is TGTGCCATCAGTGCTGGCACAGATACGCAGTATTTT.

This clonotype was seen at least ten times. V is TRBV27 and J is TRBJ2-5; TRBD2 matches at 11 bases. Germline CDR1 MNHEY, CDR2 SMNVEV (reference sequence). Trimming cost V 6 bases and J 0 bases; bases outside gene matches: 9. The CDR3 loop spans 17 amino acids. As DNA, the CDR3 is TGTGCCAGCAGAGGGACTAGCGGTCCATGGTACCAAGAGACCCAGTACTTC. As protein: CASRGTSGPWYQETQYF.

This clonotype has at least ten counts. This chain links TRBV12-3 or TRBV12-4 with TRBJ2-7; 10 bases are a match to TRBD2. CDR3 size: 16 residues. Trimming removed 5 bases from V and 7 bases from J; junction bases left unmatched: 14. The CDR3 bases are TGTGCCAGCAGTCCAAGCGGGAGGGTCCCCTTACGTGAGCAGTACTTC. It codes for CASSPSGRVPLREQYF.

The table lists this clonotype with a few counts. This chain joins TRBV6-2 or TRBV6-3 and TRBJ1-1; TRBD1 matches at 9 bases. Looked up from germline, CDR1 is MNHEY and CDR2 is SVGEGT. The CDR3 consists of 14 residues. The ends lost 7 bases at V and 0 bases at J; junction bases unmatched: 3. The CDR3 here is CASKTGGMNTEAFF. The CDR3 DNA reads as TGTGCCAGCAAGACAGGGGGGATGAACACTGAAGCTTTCTTT.

This chain links TRBV7-9 with TRBJ2-7; D gene unclear. In germline, CDR1 is SEHNR, CDR2 FQNEAQ (reference sequence). There are 14 residues in the CDR3. With 5 bases removed from V and 6 bases from J, the gap between germline ends came to 17 bases. Written as DNA, the CDR3 is TGTGCCAGCAGCCTAGGTAGCCTCAGCTCCGAGCAGTACTTC. Translated, it gives CASSLGSLSSEQYF.

About this clonotype itself: The limits of the CDR3 on the DNA are not certain, so only TCRdb's listed CDR3 is given. The V call is TRBV4-1, the J call TRBJ2-2. The V gene's germline CDR1 is MGHRA and CDR2 YSYEKL. Termini included, the CDR3 measures 14 amino acids. CDR3 residues: CASSTGPEGGSCFF.

The chain recombines TRBV4-2 with TRBJ2-2; 7 nucleotides align to TRBD1. V gave up 1 base and J gave up 2 bases; unmatched junction bases: 10. CDR1 LGHNA and CDR2 YNFKEQ come from the germline V gene. This CDR3 comprises 18 residues. In DNA form, the CDR3 reads TGTGCCAGCAGCCAAGTGATGACAGGGACGGCTAACACCGGGGAGCTGTTTTTT. The encoded protein is CASSQVMTGTANTGELFF.

The sample holds a few counts of this clonotype. For the CDR3, the DNA is TGTGCCAGCAGTTGGACTAGCGGGAGGTCCGGGGAGCTGTTTTTT. As protein: CASSWTSGRSGELFF. The chain combines TRBV6-1 with TRBJ2-2, with 14 bases matching TRBD2. V trimming: 5 bases; J trimming: 6 bases; junction bases outside the gene matches: 2. Germline values: CDR1 MNHNS, CDR2 SASEGT. The CDR3 is 15 residues long.

This rearrangement joins TRBV10-3 to TRBJ2-7; 9 bases map to TRBD2. Germline trimming cut 7 bases from V and 3 bases from J; bases unmatched to any gene: 10. Per germline, CDR1 ENHRY and CDR2 SYGVKD. The length of the CDR3 is 15 residues. CDR3 in DNA: TGTGCCATCACTCAGGGTAGCGGGAGTTTCTACGAGCAGTACTTC. It is translated as CAITQGSGSFYEQYF.

This clonotype has at least ten counts. This chain connects TRBV11-2 to TRBJ1-1; 8 nucleotides match TRBD1. The germline V gene encodes CDR1 SGHAT and CDR2 FQNNGV. The CDR3 length is 18 residues. With V trimmed by 4 bases and J by 3 bases, 16 bases remained unmatched. For the CDR3, the DNA is TGTGCCAGCAGCTCGGGAATCTCTTCGGACAGGGAGGACACTGAAGCTTTCTTT. As protein: CASSSGISSDREDTEAFF.

This chain joins TRBV12-3 or TRBV12-4 and TRBJ2-7; D tentatively fits TRBD1 or TRBD2 (5 bases each). V was shortened by 4 bases and J by 6 bases, with 13 bases between the two germline ends. The CDR3 consists of 13 residues. The CDR3 is CASSSKGRAEQYF. The CDR3, as DNA: TGTGCCAGCAGTTCCAAGGGGAGAGCCGAGCAGTACTTC.

The genes are TRBV20-1 and TRBJ1-2, with 11 bases matching TRBD1. The CDR3 contains 15 residues. V dropped 3 bases and J dropped 2; count of bases not matched to a gene: 5. Germline V CDR1 and CDR2: DFQATT, SNEGSKA (reference sequence). The chain's CDR3 is CSASSGDRGNYGYTF. As DNA, the CDR3 is TGCAGTGCTAGCTCGGGGGACAGGGGGAACTATGGCTACACCTTC.

This clonotype was seen at least ten times. J is TRBJ2-5 and V is TRBV2, with unresolved D. Germline V gives CDR1 SNHLY, CDR2 FYNNEI. V was pared by 3 bases and J by 2 bases, with 16 bases between. The length of the CDR3 is 16 residues. CDR3 in DNA: TGTGCCAGCAGTGATGAAGGACGGACCGGACAAGAGACCCAGTACTTC. Translating gives CASSDEGRTGQETQYF.

This clonotype was observed many times. The J gene is TRBJ2-7, the V gene TRBV7-2, with 8 bases matching TRBD2. Germline CDR1 SGHTA, CDR2 FQGNSA. J was trimmed by 4 bases and V by 5 bases; bases with no gene match: 10. The CDR3 has 15 amino acids. The CDR3 reads CASSGKLSGSYEQYF. DNA for the CDR3: TGTGCCAGCAGCGGAAAGCTCAGCGGGAGTTACGAGCAGTACTTC.

This clonotype appeared many times. CDR3 nucleotides: TGTGCCAGCCGGATTCCTGGGGGCACCGGGGAGCTGTTTTTT. Protein product: CASRIPGGTGELFF. The chain has TRBV27 and TRBJ2-2; D may be TRBD1 or TRBD2 (5 bases each). The germline CDR1 and CDR2 sequences are MNHEY and SMNVEV (reference sequence). There are 14 residues in the CDR3. V was clipped by 8 bases and J by 4 bases, with 14 bases between them.

This clonotype was recorded at least ten times. V usage is TRBV4-1 and J usage is TRBJ2-1, with TRBD2 matching over 8 bases. This CDR3 has 15 amino acids. CDR1 is MGHRA and CDR2 is YSYEKL in the germline V gene. With 1 base clipped from V and 8 bases from J, the junction kept 7 bases outside the gene matches. CDR3 amino acids: CASSQGPAGVYEQFF. The DNA for the CDR3 is TGCGCCAGCAGCCAAGGGCCAGCGGGAGTCTATGAGCAGTTCTTC.

In its sample, this clonotype was seen a few times. V usage is TRBV4-1 and J usage is TRBJ1-1; no reliable D call. The V gene lost 2 bases and the J gene lost 4 bases, with 14 bases spanning the gap. Germline V gene data show CDR1 as MGHRA and CDR2 as YSYEKL. The CDR3 totals 15 residues. In DNA form, the CDR3 reads TGCGCCAGCAGCCAAAATCAGGCCGTTAGCACTGAAGCTTTCTTT. Translating it yields CASSQNQAVSTEAFF.

As regards this clonotype: Just one base apart from a much larger clone, this may be a read error. The chain carries TRBV20-1 and TRBJ2-7; D gene ambiguous. Looked up from germline, CDR1 is DFQATT and CDR2 is SNEGSKA (reference sequence). The CDR3 is 15 residues long. V dropped 1 base and J dropped 6 bases, with 19 bases sitting between them. CDR3 sequence (DNA): TGCAGTGCTAGAGCAACTGCCGCATTCGATTGCGAGCAGTACTTC. Its protein product is CSARATAAFDCEQYF.

This clonotype was counted many times. The CDR3 region has the DNA TGTGCCAGCAGCCACTGGGGGGGGCAAGAGACCCAGTACTTC. It translates to CASSHWGGQETQYF. This chain uses TRBV7-2 with TRBJ2-5, with 7 bases identical to TRBD2. CDR1 is SGHTA, CDR2 FQGNSA, per germline. The CDR3 totals 14 residues. Trimming cost V 5 bases and J 2 bases; bases outside gene matches: 5.

In its sample, this clonotype was seen many times. The gene calls are TRBV29-1 and TRBJ2-1; D is unclear. This CDR3 has 15 amino acids. From germline, CDR1 is SQVTM and CDR2 ANQGSEA. V lost 0 bases and J 7 bases, leaving 16 bases between the germline ends. The CDR3 loop is CSVEDGPSVRNEQFF. CDR3 bases: TGCAGCGTTGAAGACGGACCGTCAGTTCGTAATGAGCAGTTCTTC.

This clonotype showed up many times. The V gene is TRBV7-2, the J gene TRBJ2-1; TRBD2 matches 9 bases. This CDR3 contains 17 residues. Germline V gene lookup returns CDR1 SGHTA and CDR2 FQGNSA. The V and J ends lost 1 base and 2 bases, in that order; junction bases with no gene match: 6. The CDR3 spells CASSLGSSGDAYNEQFF. CDR3 nucleotides: TGTGCCAGCAGCTTAGGGTCTAGCGGGGATGCCTACAATGAGCAGTTCTTC.

The J gene is TRBJ1-6, the V gene TRBV15; no reliable D call. In germline, CDR1 is LNHNV, CDR2 YYDKDF (reference sequence). The V and J ends lost 1 base and 4 bases respectively, with 5 bases between them. This CDR3 contains 14 residues. The CDR3 spells CATSRARYNSPLHF. The DNA for the CDR3 is TGTGCCACCAGCAGAGCCCGTTATAATTCACCCCTCCACTTT.

This clonotype was seen repeatedly, ten times or more. The chain combines TRBV28 with TRBJ2-7, with TRBD1 matching 9 bases. In germline, CDR1 is MDHEN, CDR2 SYDVKM. V lost 8 bases, J lost 6 bases, and 5 bases stayed unmatched. This CDR3 contains 12 residues. The DNA for the CDR3 is TGTGCCAGCTGGGACAGGGTAGGCGAGCAGTACTTC. This encodes CASWDRVGEQYF.

This clonotype was observed at least ten times. The chain is built from TRBV5-1 and TRBJ2-1; D is perhaps TRBD2 (5 bases). Trimming took 6 bases from V and 5 from J, leaving 18 bases between them. The CDR3 consists of 15 residues. Germline V CDR1 and CDR2: SGHRS, YFSETQ. The CDR3 sequence is CASTPSEIGDNEQFF. The CDR3 coding sequence is TGCGCCAGCACCCCCAGCGAAATCGGGGACAATGAGCAGTTCTTC.